Following are 30 T cell receptor beta chains from one sample sequenced in a study of naive and memory T cell subsets. Amplification of ligated cDNA took four PCR rounds with SP2 and nested alpha and beta constant primers. One entry per CDR3 protein results from TCRdb running MiXCR on the 5' RACE reads. Here the sample spans about 57,000 distinct CDR3 sequences, about 7.1% being singletons. An oligonucleotide containing a UMI was ligated to the 3' end of TCR cDNA. Receptor source: a female donor in good health.

This clonotype appeared many times. The CDR3 DNA is TGTGCCAGCAGTTACGGGGGTGTGGGTACTGAAGCTTTCTTT. Protein product: CASSYGGVGTEAFF. The rearrangement uses TRBV6-6 and TRBJ1-1; tentatively, D is TRBD1 (5 bases). V was clipped by 2 bases and J by 5 bases, with 12 bases between them. The CDR3 runs to 14 residues. CDR1 is MNHNY and CDR2 is SVGAGI in the germline V gene (reference sequence).

This clonotype has a handful of counts. The rearrangement links TRBV19 to TRBJ2-3, with TRBD1 matching over 9 bases. Germline V gives CDR1 LNHDA, CDR2 SQIVND (reference sequence). V shed 5 bases, J shed 5 bases, and the junction held 5 bases outside the gene matches. This CDR3 contains 14 residues. As DNA, the CDR3 is TGTGCCAGTAGTGGGGACAGGGTTAAAGATACGCAGTATTTT. Translated: CASSGDRVKDTQYF. Supplemented by reference TRBV19 and TRBJ2-3, the full variable domain reads DGGITQSPKYLFRKEGQNVTLSCEQNLNHDAMYWYRQDPGQGLRLIYYSQIVNDFQKGDIAEGYSVSREKKESFPLTVTSAQKNPTAFYLCASSGDRVKDTQYFGPGTRLTVL.

In this sample, this clonotype turned up many times. The chain joins TRBV28 to TRBJ2-7, with D perhaps matching TRBD2 (6 bases). Germline lookup yields CDR1 MDHEN and CDR2 SYDVKM. V lost 1 base, J lost 7 bases, and 14 bases lay in between. The CDR3 sequence is 14 residues long. In nucleotides, the CDR3 is TGTGCCAGCAGTTTATTTACAGCGGGTGGGGAGCAGTACTTC. Translating gives CASSLFTAGGEQYF.

This chain links TRBV28 with TRBJ1-5; maybe TRBD1 (6 bases). The CDR3 loop spans 14 amino acids. V was shortened by 4 bases and J by 6 bases, with 13 bases between the two germline ends. CDR1 is MDHEN, CDR2 SYDVKM, per germline. The CDR3 spells CASSSPGGGQPQHF. CDR3 DNA sequence: TGTGCCAGCAGTTCCCCGGGGGGCGGTCAGCCCCAGCATTTT.

The CDR3 loop is CASSATRNYGDTQYF. As DNA, the CDR3 is TGTGCCAGCAGTGCGACGAGGAACTATGGAGATACGCAGTATTTT. The V and J genes are TRBV2 and TRBJ2-3; D is unresolved. Deletions cut 4 bases from V and 5 bases from J, with 16 bases between. The germline CDR1 and CDR2 sequences are SNHLY and FYNNEI. The CDR3 has 15 residues. The complete variable domain, with remaining parts taken from reference TRBV2 and TRBJ2-3, reads EPEVTQTPSHQVTQMGQEVILRCVPISNHLYFYWYRQILGQKVEFLVSFYNNEISEKSEIFDDQFSVERPDGSNFTLKIRSTKLEDSAMYFCASSATRNYGDTQYFGPGTRLTVL.

There are a few counts of this clonotype. The chain combines TRBV12-3 or TRBV12-4 with TRBJ1-1; D remains ambiguous. The length of the CDR3 is 13 residues. Deletions cut 8 bases from V and 1 base from J, with 11 bases between. Here the CDR3 reads CASRPWENTEAFF. For the CDR3, the DNA is TGTGCCAGCCGTCCTTGGGAGAACACTGAAGCTTTCTTT.

J is TRBJ2-5 and V is TRBV20-1; 7 positions match TRBD1. V was clipped by 1 base and J by 14 bases; unmatched bases: 13. This CDR3 region has 13 residues. In germline, CDR1 is DFQATT, CDR2 SNEGSKA (reference sequence). The CDR3 bases are TGCAGTGCTAGAGCCGGGACCCCCCACAGGGGATACTTC. Amino acids: CSARAGTPHRGYF.

This clonotype came up a few times. The rearrangement links TRBV6-5 to TRBJ2-1; D unclear. The CDR3 spans 12 residues. Trimming shortened V by 7 bases and J by 10 bases, and 14 bases separated the two germline ends. In germline, CDR1 is MNHEY, CDR2 SVGAGI. The CDR3 DNA reads TGTGCCAGCACCAACTTCCGGGCGGAGCAGTTCTTC. Amino acid sequence: CASTNFRAEQFF.

This clonotype has only a few counts. The V and J genes are TRBV5-1 and TRBJ2-1; a weak D match, TRBD1 (5 bases). V was cut by 1 base and J by 6 bases, with 20 bases left in between. The germline V gene has CDR1 SGHRS and CDR2 YFSETQ. This CDR3 is built from 17 residues. CDR3 region: CASSLRLPGSPRNEQFF. For the CDR3, the DNA is TGCGCCAGCAGCTTGCGGCTTCCAGGGTCCCCACGCAATGAGCAGTTCTTC. The whole variable domain, remainder taken from reference TRBV5-1 and TRBJ2-1, is KAGVTQTPRYLIKTRGQQVTLSCSPISGHRSVSWYQQTPGQGLQFLFEYFSETQRNKGNFPGRFSGRQFSNSRSEMNVSTLELGDSALYLCASSLRLPGSPRNEQFFGPGTRLTVL.

There are a few counts of this clonotype. CDR3 DNA: TGTGCCAGCAGTTTATGGGAGGGCAGGGAGCAAGCTTTCTTT. Translating gives CASSLWEGREQAFF. This rearrangement joins TRBV28 to TRBJ1-1; perhaps TRBD1 as D (5 bases). Trimming cost V 0 bases and J 9 bases, with 14 bases left between them. CDR1 MDHEN and CDR2 SYDVKM come from the germline V gene. The CDR3 contains 14 residues. Complete variable domain (other parts from reference TRBV28 and TRBJ1-1): DVKVTQSSRYLVKRTGEKVFLECVQDMDHENMFWYRQDPGLGLRLIYFSYDVKMKEKGDIPEGYSVSREKKERFSLILESASTNQTSMYLCASSLWEGREQAFFGQGTRLTVV.

The CDR3 DNA reads TGTGCCAGCAGCACCCGCGGAGGGGGGCGGGTTGGGGACAATGAGCAGTTCTTC. Translation: CASSTRGGGRVGDNEQFF. This chain joins TRBV9 and TRBJ2-1, with D perhaps TRBD1 or TRBD2 (6 bases each). Germline CDR1 is SGDLS and CDR2 is YYNGEE. This CDR3 contains 18 residues. The germline V and J ends were trimmed by 4 bases and 5 bases, with 25 bases remaining between them.

This clonotype was counted only a few times. The V gene is TRBV14, the J gene TRBJ1-1; D gene unclear. The CDR3 is made up of 15 amino acids. Trimming removed 1 base from V and 0 bases from J, with 9 bases in between. CDR1 SGHDN and CDR2 FVKESK come from the germline V gene. The chain's CDR3 is CASSQVWTLNTEAFF. CDR3 sequence (DNA): TGTGCCAGCAGCCAAGTATGGACGCTGAACACTGAAGCTTTCTTT.

The chain couples TRBV6-2 or TRBV6-3 to TRBJ2-7; 7 positions agree with TRBD2. With 10 bases clipped from V and 5 bases from J, the junction kept 11 bases outside the gene matches. Germline V gene data show CDR1 as MNHEY and CDR2 as SVGEGT. This CDR3 is built from 13 residues. CDR3 nucleotides: TGTGCCACCCGAAGGGAGGGGAACCACGAGCAGTACTTC. Protein product: CATRREGNHEQYF.

The rearrangement uses TRBV7-3 and TRBJ2-3; no definite D call. The V gene's germline CDR1 is SGHTA and CDR2 FQGTGA. Trimming took 4 bases from V and 5 from J, leaving 13 bases between them. The length of the CDR3 is 14 residues. The CDR3 reads CASSSRAPEDTQYF. DNA for the CDR3: TGTGCCAGCAGCTCCCGGGCCCCAGAAGATACGCAGTATTTT.

This clonotype was recorded at least ten times. The J gene is TRBJ2-7, the V gene TRBV6-5; D is uncertain. The CDR3 extends over 13 amino acids. Germline values: CDR1 MNHEY, CDR2 SVGAGI. The ends were cut back, 1 base at V and 5 bases at J, with 9 bases in the middle. CDR3 sequence: CASSYFPADEQYF. CDR3 in DNA: TGTGCCAGCAGTTACTTCCCGGCCGACGAGCAGTACTTC.

There are a few counts of this clonotype. The CDR3, as DNA: TGTGCCAGCAGCCGGGACGGGGCGGGCGAGCAGTACTTC. Translated: CASSRDGAGEQYF. The gene calls are TRBV28 and TRBJ2-7; D is tentatively TRBD1 or TRBD2 (5 bases each). This CDR3 comprises 13 residues. V was trimmed by 6 bases and J by 6 bases, leaving 15 bases between them. Germline CDR1 MDHEN, CDR2 SYDVKM.

This clonotype came up many times. The gene calls are TRBV4-3 and TRBJ1-5; D is unresolved. CDR3 length equals 14 residues. V was cut by 3 bases and J by 6 bases, with 12 bases left in between. Germline V gene sequence: CDR1 LGHNA, CDR2 YSLEER. CDR3 nucleotides: TGCGCCAGCAGCCAGAGTCCCTCCTTTCAGCCCCAGCATTTT. It specifies CASSQSPSFQPQHF.

The chain employs TRBV6-5 and TRBJ2-1; 8 bases are shared with TRBD2. This CDR3 comprises 14 residues. V lost 4 bases, J lost 7 bases, and 6 bases stayed unmatched. The germline V gene encodes CDR1 MNHEY and CDR2 SVGAGI. CDR3 sequence reads: CASSSGGVSNEQFF. The CDR3 region has the DNA TGTGCCAGCAGTTCCGGGGGGGTGTCGAATGAGCAGTTCTTC.

The chain employs TRBV4-3 and TRBJ1-2, with D unresolved. V shed 1 base and J shed 8 bases, with 17 bases lying between them. The germline CDR1 and CDR2 sequences are LGHNA and YSLEER. The CDR3 totals 15 residues. The CDR3 region is CASSQAGLWDRGYTF. The CDR3 nucleotides read TGCGCCAGCAGCCAAGCTGGTTTGTGGGATCGAGGCTACACCTTC.

A few counts support this clonotype. V gene TRBV6-1 combines with J gene TRBJ2-6; 8 bases match TRBD1. V lost 7 bases, J lost 7 bases, and 6 bases stayed unmatched. The CDR3 spans 14 residues. CDR1 is MNHNS and CDR2 is SASEGT in the germline V gene. The DNA for the CDR3 is TGTGCCAGCAATCTAGACAGGGGAGCCAACGTCCTGACTTTC. This sequence encodes CASNLDRGANVLTF.

This clonotype was found many times. The rearrangement joins TRBV29-1 to TRBJ2-5; possible D gene TRBD2, 6 bases. The germline V gene has CDR1 SQVTM and CDR2 ANQGSEA. Trimming removed 3 bases from V and 0 bases from J, with 14 bases in between. The CDR3 contains 15 residues. The CDR3 bases are TGCAGCGTTGAGCTTTCGCGGGGAAACCAAGAGACCCAGTACTTC. Translated, it gives CSVELSRGNQETQYF.

V is TRBV3-1 and J is TRBJ2-5, with TRBD2 as a possible D gene (6 bases). Looked up from germline, CDR1 is LGHDT and CDR2 is YNNKEL (reference sequence). V lost 0 bases, J lost 4 bases, and 9 bases lay in between. The CDR3 consists of 14 residues. CDR3 sequence: CASSQDGGRETQYF. The CDR3 DNA reads as TGTGCCAGCAGCCAAGACGGGGGTAGAGAGACCCAGTACTTC.

This clonotype was seen repeatedly, ten times or more. This chain connects TRBV7-9 to TRBJ2-2; 9 bases align to TRBD1. This CDR3 has 17 amino acids. Germline CDR1 is SEHNR and CDR2 is FQNEAQ (reference sequence). V shed 5 bases and J 4 bases; nucleotides not matched to a gene: 11. The CDR3 here is CASSPGWGTGTTGELFF. CDR3 DNA sequence: TGTGCCAGCAGCCCTGGTTGGGGGACAGGGACCACCGGGGAGCTGTTTTTT.

This clonotype was detected many times. The gene calls are TRBV3-1 and TRBJ2-7; TRBD1 matches at 7 bases. CDR1 is LGHDT, CDR2 YNNKEL, per germline (reference sequence). J lost 4 bases, V lost 3 bases, and 6 bases had no gene match. The length of the CDR3 is 14 residues. CDR3 coding DNA: TGTGCCAGCAGCCATAGGACAGGAATTTACGAGCAGTACTTC. Its protein is CASSHRTGIYEQYF.

A few counts support this clonotype. The gene calls are TRBV29-1 and TRBJ2-5; no reliable D call. The germline gives CDR1 SQVTM, CDR2 ANQGSEA. The length of the CDR3 is 12 residues. V was clipped by 3 bases and J by 2 bases, with 7 bases between them. DNA of the CDR3: TGCAGCGTTGAGAGGCGGCAAGAGACCCAGTACTTC. Its translation: CSVERRQETQYF.

The chain uses TRBV7-2 and TRBJ2-3, with 10 bases matching TRBD2. The CDR3 length is 15 residues. Germline V lookup: CDR1 SGHTA, CDR2 FQGNSA. V gave up 4 bases and J gave up 6 bases; unmatched junction bases: 7. The CDR3 loop is CASSSSGGAADTQYF. CDR3 in DNA: TGTGCCAGCAGCTCAAGCGGGGGGGCTGCTGATACGCAGTATTTT.

The sample holds many counts of this clonotype. V usage is TRBV4-2 and J usage is TRBJ1-2; D gene unclear. CDR3 length: 14 amino acids. CDR1 is LGHNA, CDR2 YNFKEQ, per germline. V was trimmed by 4 bases and J by 2 bases, leaving 11 bases between them. In nucleotides, the CDR3 is TGTGCCAGCAGCCCTACGACGGGAAACTATGGCTACACCTTC. It codes for CASSPTTGNYGYTF.

This clonotype was observed many times. J is TRBJ1-2 and V is TRBV4-3, with unresolved D. CDR3 length equals 13 residues. The germline CDR1 and CDR2 sequences are LGHNA and YSLEER. With 3 bases removed from V and 8 bases from J, the gap between germline ends came to 13 bases. In DNA, the CDR3 is TGCGCCAGCAGCCACGTCTCAACAGAAGGCTACACCTTC. Translated: CASSHVSTEGYTF.

This clonotype was seen many times. The V and J genes are TRBV7-3 and TRBJ2-1, with 16 nucleotides matching TRBD2. The germline V gene has CDR1 SGHTA and CDR2 FQGTGA. The V and J ends lost 4 bases and 13 bases, in that order; junction bases with no gene match: 4. CDR3 length equals 14 residues. The DNA for the CDR3 is TGTGCCAGCAGCTCCGGGACTAGCGGGGGGGCCCAGTTCTTC. Protein sequence: CASSSGTSGGAQFF.

In this sample, this clonotype turned up many times. The V gene is TRBV18, the J gene TRBJ1-2; TRBD1 matches 7 bases. This CDR3 has 12 residues. The V gene end was trimmed by 6 bases and the J gene end by 6 bases; junction bases not matched to a gene: 4. The germline CDR1 and CDR2 sequences are KGHSH and LQKENI. The CDR3 reads CASSRDRDGYTF. The DNA of the CDR3 is TGTGCCAGCTCGCGAGACAGGGATGGCTACACCTTC.